This section outlines one TCR beta chain sequence together with its context. Per the authors' pipeline: Using reference gene primer amplification, nucleated cell counts were estimated. Measured with immunoSEQ multiplex PCR; TCRdb has only the in-frame clones, and not every one. The DNA was the basis for D and trimming; V, J and clone size are from that table. The sample holds some 180,000 clones; roughly 80% are singletons and the top ten take approximately 13%. The source of the sample is a study of blood T cell repertoires in COVID-19. About the research overall: Material from acute and convalescent COVID-19 was sourced from the United States, Italy and Spain.

With 3 bases removed from V and 1 base from J, the gap between germline ends came to 7 bases. CDR3 length: 14 residues. Germline V lookup: CDR1 MNHEY, CDR2 SMNVEV (reference sequence). This chain joins TRBV27 and TRBJ1-3, with D maybe TRBD1 (5 bases). The sample comprised peripheral blood. The source of this sequence is a middle-aged man who had recovered from COVID-19. The CDR3 protein is CASSFGGSGNTIYF. In DNA form, the CDR3 reads TGTGCCAGCAGTTTCGGGGGATCTGGAAACACCATATATTTT.